Below, 4 T cell receptor beta chains from the same sample are listed, as sequenced in a study of cytomegalovirus exposure and HLA in healthy donors. PCR amplification relied on 60 Vbeta primers (plus 13 Jbeta primers). Libraries were prepared by immunoSEQ multiplex PCR; TCRdb keeps only in-frame clonotypes and omits some of them. The data contain approximately 100,000 clones, around 68% of them singletons. The sample comprised PBMCs. Source of these receptors: a man in his fifties or sixties in good health and CMV-seronegative.

CDR3 DNA: TGCAGCGTCCAGGGGGCCACTGAAGCTTTCTTT. Translation: CSVQGATEAFF. This chain links TRBV29-1 with TRBJ1-1, with 8 bases lining up with TRBD1. The V gene end was trimmed by 6 bases and the J gene end by 4 bases; junction bases not matched to a gene: 1. There are 11 residues in the CDR3. Germline loops: CDR1 SQVTM, CDR2 ANQGSEA.

The chain joins TRBV9 to TRBJ2-3; D may be TRBD2 (7 bases). Trimming took off 4 bases at V and 2 bases at J, with 17 bases between the two ends. The CDR3 covers 16 residues. Germline values: CDR1 SGDLS, CDR2 YYNGEE. CDR3 coding DNA: TGTGCCAGCAGCCCACTGGGGGGGGCCATCACAGATACGCAGTATTTT. As protein: CASSPLGGAITDTQYF.

This clone was detected once. This sequence joins TRBV19 and TRBJ2-1; possible D gene TRBD2, 6 bases. Per the germline V gene, CDR1 is LNHDA and CDR2 is SQIVND (reference sequence). The CDR3 is 13 residues long. V lost 4 bases and J 12 bases, leaving 16 bases between the germline ends. The CDR3 DNA reads as TGTGCCAGTAGTACCCAGGTTTTGGAGGGGCAGTTCTTC. It specifies CASSTQVLEGQFF. The variable domain in full, completed from reference TRBV19 and TRBJ2-1, reads DGGITQSPKYLFRKEGQNVTLSCEQNLNHDAMYWYRQDPGQGLRLIYYSQIVNDFQKGDIAEGYSVSREKKESFPLTVTSAQKNPTAFYLCASSTQVLEGQFFGPGTRLTVL.

V and J are TRBV28 and TRBJ1-5; weak D call: TRBD1 (5 bases). CDR3 length: 17 amino acids. Trimming took 5 bases from V and 0 from J, leaving 17 bases between them. From germline, CDR1 is MDHEN and CDR2 SYDVKM. CDR3: CASSIPQGDYSNQPQHF. The CDR3 DNA sequence: TGTGCCAGCAGTATCCCCCAGGGCGATTATAGCAATCAGCCCCAGCATTTT.